This T cell receptor beta chain appears in the sequencing data of a study of T cell changes during pregnancy in multiple sclerosis. Clones were read by immunoSEQ multiplex PCR, and TCRdb kept only the in-frame ones, dropping some. This sample has about 70,000 clones, with less than 95% found just once. The starting material was peripheral blood, obtained in the third trimester of pregnancy. The sequence was obtained from a female donor with multiple sclerosis, enrolled in a pregnancy study.

CDR3 nucleotide sequence: TGTGCCACCCAGGGGTTTTCTGGAAACACCATATATTTT. Its translation is CATQGFSGNTIYF. The chain has TRBV15 and TRBJ1-3; D might be TRBD1 (6 bases). Germline V gene lookup returns CDR1 LNHNV and CDR2 YYDKDF (reference sequence). This CDR3 is 13 amino acids long. V dropped 8 bases and J dropped 1 base, with 9 bases sitting between them.